This T cell receptor (beta chain) was observed in a study of identifying expanded T cells in peripheral blood (dated by TCRdb to between 2018 and 2020). A note on the overall study: Technical replicates were generated by sequencing separate aliquots of the same genomic DNA pool, and four replicates were compared pairwise. Study-wide findings and limitations: The binomial model flagged approximately 1.2 differentially abundant clones between technical replicates but roughly 15 over around 2 weeks and 19 over roughly 4 weeks. The authors expected biological variance in healthy repertoires might increase further over much longer intervals such as months to years. Across all healthy donors, variance in clone template counts between approximately two-week samples was found to increase significantly with total template count. The beta-binomial model significantly reduced the number of clones called differentially abundant and the false-positive rate across all healthy-donor time intervals.

The immunoSEQ Assay, which relies on bias-controlled multiplex PCR amplification of genomic DNA, was used to profile TCRbeta CDR3 regions. As for the authors' bioinformatics: The absolute abundance of each unique TCRbeta CDR3 region was quantified after sequences were collapsed and filtered. Differential abundance was tested with a binomial (Fisher-equivalent) model and with a beta-binomial model adding time-dependent variance fitted from healthy donors. Clones with fewer than 5 combined templates were removed, and differential abundance was called for clones with a Benjamini-Hochberg FDR below 0.01. Beta-binomial variance was modeled as a function of total template count across the two samples using the form v = (b*log(k)+a)^2. TCRdb took over this immuneACCESS table, retaining in-frame rearrangements with V and J assigned. Such tables are incomplete; in checked studies, under half of the missing clones stem from an unresolved V gene, and the remainder is unexplained. The V and J calls and the clone size are those of that table, but D and trimming were determined from the DNA. Within this sample are approximately 110,000 clones, with approximately 90% of them counted one time only. The leading ten clones occupy less than 20% of the sample.

The CDR3 measures 16 amino acids from cysteine to phenylalanine. Here the CDR3 DNA is all that survives: 48 bases in frame from base 1. From the germline V gene (reference sequence), CDR1 is LNHDA and CDR2 is SQIVND. Trimmed from V: 5 bases; trimmed from J: 5 bases; junction bases lacking a gene match: 13. Of note for this clone: Its antigen target is currently unknown. No quality values exist for individual bases; no much larger clone is one base distant.

No immune events such as infections were documented for the healthy donors during the collection period. Blood repertoires from healthy donors were used as a training cohort for calibrating time-dependent variance in a beta-binomial model of differential abundance of T-cell clones. The training cohort was composed of approximately ten healthy donors, 3 female and 7 male. On average the donors were 43 years old, and their ages spanned about 29 to 64 years. Whole blood, obtained from a commercial supplier, was collected from each healthy donor at three time points spaced about 2 weeks apart. For immunosequencing, genomic DNA was extracted from unsorted whole blood.

The chain is made from TRBV19 and TRBJ1-1; the central 8 bases match TRBD1. This clonotype was sampled from a person aged 18 to 75 in good health. Sequencing input: blood. CDR3 loop: CASSSDRGTFATEAFF. The DNA sequence is given as TGTGCCAGTAGTTCCGACAGGGGTACGTTCGCGACTGAAGCTTTCTTT.